Each of the 17 T cell receptor beta chains below was sequenced from the same sample in a study of beta chain features in type 1 diabetes. Every bit of the isolated RNA underwent reverse transcription, so sequencing read expressed TCRB transcripts. The repertoire was sequenced with immunoSEQ multiplex PCR; TCRdb's copy has only in-frame clones and lacks some. This sample has roughly 450,000 clones, with roughly 13% found just once. The material sequenced was naive CD4+ T cells from blood. All receptors come from a man aged 25 to 40 in good health.

CDR3 in amino acids: CASSLAGGGSTDTQYF. CDR3 nucleotides: TGTGCCAGCAGCTTGGCGGGCGGGGGGAGCACAGATACGCAGTATTTT. This sequence joins TRBV5-4 and TRBJ2-3; TRBD2 agrees at 8 bases. Looked up from germline, CDR1 is SGHNT and CDR2 is YYREEE (reference sequence). Trimming took 0 bases from V and 0 from J; bases not matched to a gene: 3. The CDR3 consists of 16 residues.

The V and J genes are TRBV30 and TRBJ1-1; no definite D call. The CDR3 extends over 13 amino acids. The germline V and J ends were trimmed by 2 bases and 4 bases, with 11 bases remaining between them. CDR1 and CDR2 (germline): GTSNPN, SVGIG (reference sequence). The CDR3 DNA reads TGTGCCTGGAGTAGAAGTAGCACCACTGAAGCTTTCTTT. Its translation: CAWSRSSTTEAFF.

This clone came up a few times. V and J are TRBV9 and TRBJ2-1; D is ambiguous. Germline V gene lookup returns CDR1 SGDLS and CDR2 YYNGEE. The CDR3 has 16 residues. Between the trimmed V and J ends, which lost 0 bases and 5 bases, there was a span of 15 bases. The CDR3: CASSVGSGAADNEQFF. CDR3 sequence (DNA): TGTGCCAGCAGCGTAGGGTCGGGTGCTGCGGACAATGAGCAGTTCTTC.

A few counts support this clone. The gene calls are TRBV7-2 and TRBJ2-7, with TRBD2 matching over 13 bases. The CDR3 loop spans 15 amino acids. J gave up 6 bases and V 5 bases, and 7 bases lay outside the gene matches. Germline V gives CDR1 SGHTA, CDR2 FQGNSA. The CDR3 sequence is CASSQPGLAGAEQYF. The CDR3 DNA reads TGTGCCAGCAGCCAACCCGGACTAGCGGGGGCCGAGCAGTACTTC.

This chain connects TRBV29-1 to TRBJ2-7; D is possibly TRBD1 (6 bases). V was trimmed by 6 bases and J by 2 bases, leaving 23 bases between them. The CDR3 is 16 residues long. CDR1 and CDR2 (germline): SQVTM, ANQGSEA. In nucleotides, the CDR3 is TGCAGCGTCCGCCTTCCCAAGGGGACATTAACCTACGAGCAGTACGTC. Translating gives CSVRLPKGTLTYEQYV.

This clone appeared a few times. The rearrangement links TRBV7-8 to TRBJ2-7; 8 nucleotides match TRBD1. The CDR3 length is 15 residues. After removal of 5 bases from V and 4 bases from J, the junction contained 10 bases not matched to a gene. Germline V gives CDR1 SGHVS, CDR2 FQNEAQ. In nucleotides, the CDR3 is TGTGCCAGCAGCACCCCCCGGGACAGGAAGTACGAGCAGTACTTC. Its protein product is CASSTPRDRKYEQYF.

The table lists this clone with many counts. J is TRBJ1-2 and V is TRBV29-1; 7 bases map to TRBD1. The V segment lost 7 bases and the J segment 5 bases; nucleotides outside the gene matches: 4. The germline gives CDR1 SQVTM, CDR2 ANQGSEA. The CDR3 sequence is 11 residues long. CDR3 sequence (DNA): TGCAGCGCCCGGGACAGTTATGGCTACACCTTC. Its protein product is CSARDSYGYTF.

This clone has more than one count but fewer than ten. The V and J genes are TRBV30 and TRBJ2-1, with D maybe TRBD2 (6 bases). Germline CDR1 is GTSNPN and CDR2 is SVGIG (reference sequence). The CDR3 extends over 11 amino acids. The V end was cut by 1 base, the J end by 15 bases, with 13 bases between. CDR3: CAWSGTTLRFF. CDR3 DNA sequence: TGTGCCTGGAGTGGGACTACCCTCCGGTTCTTC.

This clone was counted between two and nine times. Other nucleotide sequences in the sample specify the same CDR3. The chain carries TRBV15 and TRBJ2-5; D is uncertain. Germline V lookup: CDR1 LNHNV, CDR2 YYDKDF (reference sequence). Trimming pared 0 bases from V and 5 bases from J, leaving 4 bases between. CDR3 size: 12 residues. The DNA for the CDR3 is TGTGCCACCAGCAGAGAAGGGGAGACCCAGTACTTC. Translating it yields CATSREGETQYF.

This clone has just a few counts. This rearrangement joins TRBV29-1 to TRBJ1-4; tentatively, D is TRBD1 (5 bases). Germline V gene data show CDR1 as SQVTM and CDR2 as ANQGSEA. V gave up 6 bases and J gave up 14 bases, with 13 bases separating them. The CDR3 is 10 residues long. The CDR3 loop reads CSVGQGGLFF. In DNA, the CDR3 is TGCAGCGTAGGCCAGGGTGGGCTGTTTTTT.

The chain combines TRBV7-2 with TRBJ1-4; 7 bases agree with TRBD1. Germline-derived CDR1 and CDR2 are SGHTA and FQGNSA. The CDR3 is 15 amino acids. V lost 8 bases and J lost 5; bases outside the gene matches: 11. CDR3 region: CASSLPQGLNEKLFF. The CDR3 nucleotides are TGTGCCAGCTCGCTCCCACAGGGGTTAAATGAAAAACTGTTTTTT. Together with reference TRBV7-2 and TRBJ1-4, the CDR3 gives the full variable domain: GAGVSQSPSNKVTEKGKDVELRCDPISGHTALYWYRQSLGQGLEFLIYFQGNSAPDKSGLPSDRFSAERTGGSVSTLTIQRTQQEDSAVYLCASSLPQGLNEKLFFGSGTQLSVL.

The chain carries TRBV29-1 and TRBJ1-3, with D perhaps TRBD1 (5 bases). Germline values: CDR1 SQVTM, CDR2 ANQGSEA. The CDR3 is made up of 16 amino acids. The V end lost 4 bases, the J end lost 0 bases, and 16 bases lay between the germline ends. CDR3 DNA: TGCAGCGTTGTTGGGATAAGGGGTAGCTCTGGAAACACCATATATTTT. As protein: CSVVGIRGSSGNTIYF.

The table lists this clone with a few counts. The rearrangement uses TRBV30 and TRBJ2-1; D perhaps matches TRBD1 (5 bases). Germline values: CDR1 GTSNPN, CDR2 SVGIG (reference sequence). The ends were cut back, 3 bases at V and 4 bases at J, with 10 bases in the middle. The CDR3 runs 13 residues. The chain's CDR3 is CAWSREIYNEQFF. The CDR3 region has the DNA TGTGCCTGGAGCAGGGAAATTTACAATGAGCAGTTCTTC.

The chain uses TRBV12-5 and TRBJ1-2; D is uncertain. Germline-derived CDR1 and CDR2 are LGHNT and FRNRAP. The germline V and J ends were trimmed by 7 bases and 9 bases, with 18 bases remaining between them. The CDR3 contains 13 residues. This CDR3 is CASALDHIGRYTF. In DNA form, the CDR3 reads TGTGCTAGTGCCTTGGACCATATCGGGCGCTACACCTTC.

The rearrangement uses TRBV4-1 and TRBJ2-1; the match to TRBD2 covers 7 bases. The CDR3 runs to 14 residues. The germline CDR1 and CDR2 sequences are MGHRA and YSYEKL. Trimming took 2 bases from V and 10 from J; bases not matched to a gene: 8. In nucleotides, the CDR3 is TGCGCCAGCAGCCAACCCCGGGCTAGCGGCGAGCAGTTCTTC. Its protein product is CASSQPRASGEQFF.

This clone has just a few counts. The rearrangement links TRBV5-1 to TRBJ2-2, with 8 bases fitting TRBD1. Looked up from germline, CDR1 is SGHRS and CDR2 is YFSETQ. V trimming: 3 bases; J trimming: 5 bases; junction bases outside the gene matches: 6. The CDR3 runs to 15 residues. DNA of the CDR3: TGCGCCAGCAGCTATGGACAGGGCGGAACCGGGGAGCTGTTTTTT. As protein: CASSYGQGGTGELFF.

This clone has only a few counts. This sequence joins TRBV7-2 and TRBJ2-5; TRBD1 or TRBD2 may be the D gene (6 bases each). V was pared by 2 bases and J by 2 bases, with 15 bases between. The CDR3 contains 16 residues. Per the germline V gene, CDR1 is SGHTA and CDR2 is FQGNSA. The CDR3 DNA reads TGTGCCAGCAGCTTACGGGACCGGGGGCAGCAAGAGACCCAGTACTTC. Its protein is CASSLRDRGQQETQYF.